This TCR beta chain comes out of a study of blood T cell repertoires in COVID-19. The data were produced by immunoSEQ multiplex PCR, yet TCRdb's version contains in-frame clones alone and is incomplete. The sample lists about 98,000 clones, approximately 82% occurring once. The clonotype was recovered from a man in his sixties with acute or convalescent COVID-19. Sequenced sample: peripheral blood.

CDR3 nucleotides: TGTGCCAGCAGTTTACAGGGGCAGGACTATGGCTACACCTTC. Translating it yields CASSLQGQDYGYTF. The chain employs TRBV27 and TRBJ1-2; TRBD1 is a possible D gene (6 bases). Germline lookup yields CDR1 MNHEY and CDR2 SMNVEV (reference sequence). This CDR3 comprises 14 residues. V was shortened by 2 bases and J by 3 bases, with 10 bases between the two germline ends.